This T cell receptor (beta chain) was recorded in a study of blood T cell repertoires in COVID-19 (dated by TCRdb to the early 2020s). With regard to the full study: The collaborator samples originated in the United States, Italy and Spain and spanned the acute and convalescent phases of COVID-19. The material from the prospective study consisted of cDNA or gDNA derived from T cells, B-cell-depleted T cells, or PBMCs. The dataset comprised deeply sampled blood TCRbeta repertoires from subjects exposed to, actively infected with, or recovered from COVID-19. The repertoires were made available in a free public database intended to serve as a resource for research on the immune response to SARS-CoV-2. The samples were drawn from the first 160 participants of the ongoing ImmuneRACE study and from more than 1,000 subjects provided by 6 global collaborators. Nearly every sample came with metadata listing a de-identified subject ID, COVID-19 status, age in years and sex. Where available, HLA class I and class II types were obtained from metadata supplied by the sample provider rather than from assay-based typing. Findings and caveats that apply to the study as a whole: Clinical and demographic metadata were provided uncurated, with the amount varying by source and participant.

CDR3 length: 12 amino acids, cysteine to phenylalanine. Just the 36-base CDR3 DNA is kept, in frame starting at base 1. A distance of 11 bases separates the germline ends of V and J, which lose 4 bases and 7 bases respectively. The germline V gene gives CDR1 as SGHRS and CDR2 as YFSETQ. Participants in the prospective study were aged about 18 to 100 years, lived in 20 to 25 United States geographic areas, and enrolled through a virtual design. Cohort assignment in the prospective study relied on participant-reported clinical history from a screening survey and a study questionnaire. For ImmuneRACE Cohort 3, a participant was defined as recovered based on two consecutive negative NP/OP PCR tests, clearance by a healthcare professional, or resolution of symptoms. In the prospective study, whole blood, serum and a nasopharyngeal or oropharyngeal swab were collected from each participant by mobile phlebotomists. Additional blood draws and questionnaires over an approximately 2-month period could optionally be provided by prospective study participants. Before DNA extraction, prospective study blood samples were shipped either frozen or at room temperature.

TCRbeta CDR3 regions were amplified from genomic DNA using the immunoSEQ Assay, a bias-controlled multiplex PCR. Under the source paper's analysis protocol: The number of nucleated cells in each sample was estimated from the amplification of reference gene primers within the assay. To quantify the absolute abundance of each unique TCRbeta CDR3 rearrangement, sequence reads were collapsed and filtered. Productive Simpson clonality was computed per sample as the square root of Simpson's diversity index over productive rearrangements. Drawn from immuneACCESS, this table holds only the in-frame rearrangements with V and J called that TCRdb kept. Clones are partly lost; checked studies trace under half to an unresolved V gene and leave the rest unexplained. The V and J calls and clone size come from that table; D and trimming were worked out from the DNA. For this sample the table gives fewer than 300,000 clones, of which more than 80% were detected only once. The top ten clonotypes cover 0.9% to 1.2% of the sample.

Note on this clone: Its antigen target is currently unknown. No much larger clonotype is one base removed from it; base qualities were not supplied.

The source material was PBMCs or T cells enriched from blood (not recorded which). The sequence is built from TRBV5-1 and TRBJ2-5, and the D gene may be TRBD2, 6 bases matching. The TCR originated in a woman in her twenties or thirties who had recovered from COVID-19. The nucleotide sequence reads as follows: TGCGCCAGCAGCGGGGGGTCGGGGACCCAGTACTTC. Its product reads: CASSGGSGTQYF.